This TCR beta chain came from a study of shared clonotypes between healthy human individuals. Study-wide results and caveats: In general, naive subsets displayed greater estimated richness than memory subsets did. In this cohort, only blood was sampled, and tissue repertoires likely differ.

CD45RO-negative, CCR7-positively selected cells formed the naive CD8 fraction, excluding terminally differentiated effector memory CD45RA+ cells. Note on this clone: What it binds is not known.

Once extracted for a subset, genomic DNA was divided evenly among several immunoSEQ plates. The repertoire was sequenced with immunoSEQ multiplex PCR; TCRdb's copy has only in-frame clones and lacks some. This repertoire shows 760,000 or so clones, roughly 96% found once; its top ten account for around 0.25%. The sequence was collected from a young man in good health. Input material: naive CD8+ T cells sorted from blood.

This chain's CDR3 is CASSRYSTDTQYF. The CDR3 coding sequence is TGTGCCAGCAGCCGTTACAGCACAGATACGCAGTATTTT. The chain combines TRBV7-2 with TRBJ2-3; D is ambiguous. The length of the CDR3 is 13 residues. Trimming removed 5 bases at V and 0 bases at J, with 6 bases between. CDR1 SGHTA and CDR2 FQGNSA come from the germline V gene.